Reported below is one TCR beta chain. These data come from a study of blood T cell repertoires in COVID-19. Study details: Samples came from the United States, Italy and Spain, spanning acute and convalescent COVID-19.

Profiling relied on immunoSEQ multiplex PCR, and the TCRdb table lists in-frame clones only, not all of them. The data show about 180,000 clones, approximately 85% seen once. Germline V lookup: CDR1 SQVTM, CDR2 ANQGSEA. V lost 4 bases and J lost 5, with 11 bases in between. The CDR3 runs 13 residues. The source is a middle-aged man who had recovered from COVID-19. The genes are TRBV29-1 and TRBJ2-2; possible D gene TRBD1, 6 bases. The specimen sequenced was PBMCs or T cells enriched from blood (not recorded which). The DNA of the CDR3 is TGCAGCGTTGGATTACAGGGAACCGGGGAGCTGTTTTTT. Residues: CSVGLQGTGELFF.